The text below deals with one TCR beta chain. No antigen is known for it. Per-base quality was not reported, and no clone a single base away is much larger than it. The entry originates in a study of identical twins (TCRdb year 2016). Notes on the research overall: To test whether fetal clonotypes persist, the study used deep sequencing on TCR alpha and beta repertoires from monozygotic twins, unrelated adults of various ages, and cord blood. To rule out contamination, the twin experiments were replicated at different times with different library preparation protocols. Study-wide findings and limitations: Invariant T cells such as MAIT and iNKT could partly confound zero-insertion analyses, although diverse VJ usage argued against such confounding for most clonotypes. Because the same donors could not be followed over many years, conclusions were based on cross-sectional statistical analysis. Recombination models systematically underestimated out-of-frame TCR alpha sharing in monozygotic twins but agreed with sharing between unrelated individuals. Fewer insertions were carried by abundant cord blood beta clonotypes; a weaker similar trend was observed in young adult naive repertoires, while no such trend was observed in memory repertoires. In beta out-of-frame sequences, excess twin sharing was weaker, because having fewer shared sequences lowered the signal-to-noise ratio. Out-of-frame TCR alpha sequences shared between twins showed an excess of low generation-probability sequences compared with coincidental sharing between unrelated individuals.

Library generation was performed with 5' RACE. Sequencing took place on an Illumina HiSeq 2000. A universal primer binding site was added through template switching, and the final cDNA carried a unique molecular identifier so that TCR cDNA molecules could be counted accurately. Specific primers in the conserved constant-segment region were used to synthesize first-strand cDNA for TCR alpha and beta chains. To control for contamination, every cDNA library was double barcoded, receiving both a SMART-Mk sample barcode and Illumina barcodes. TruSeq adapter sequences, together with Illumina sample barcodes, were added in two successive PCR steps. Sequencing of the TCR alpha and beta cDNA libraries was done on the Illumina HiSeq platform using custom primers. As for the authors' bioinformatics: MiGEC processed the raw reads to extract unique molecular identifiers, while MiXCR was used to determine the CDR3 positions. For each individual, recombination models were inferred using an EM algorithm with the repgenHMM and IGoR tools. The analysis of shared clonotypes was done with the tcR package in R, with sharing normalized by the product of cloneset sizes. To study raw recombination without the effects of thymic and clonal selection, out-of-frame nonproductive sequences were analyzed. TCRdb applied fastp at Q25 and MiXCR to the public reads, then kept only in-frame beta chains. Every entry covers one CDR3 protein and lists the most common genes and DNA from its rows. The V and J calls were determined by TCRdb, not by the authors. The sample data list 1.5 million to 2 million distinct CDR3 sequences, and 32% of these were observed just once. The ten largest clones capture about 0.3% of the sample.

The CDR3 contains 12 residues, cysteine and phenylalanine counted. The sequence is cut down to CDR3 DNA, 36 bases in frame from base 1. V is reduced by 3 bases and J by 4 bases, leaving a spacing of 7 bases between them. According to the germline V gene (reference sequence), CDR1 reads SEHNR and CDR2 reads FQNEAQ. Every donor was a healthy Caucasian. The specimen was cord blood. The receptor was isolated from a newborn girl in good health. Recombination linked TRBV7-9 to TRBJ2-7; the D gene lacks a confident call. The sequenced DNA: TGTGCCAGCAGCTTGATGGAGTACGAGCAGTACTTC. It translates to CASSLMEYEQYF.